The 16 T cell receptor beta chains presented below share a single source sample, sequenced in a study of breast tumors, draining lymph nodes, adjacent tissues. Axillary draining lymph nodes of breast cancer patients supplied the node samples. MiXCR was run by TCRdb on the multiplex PCR reads, yielding one entry per CDR3 protein. This repertoire shows more than 250,000 distinct CDR3 sequences, around 30% found once; its top ten account for approximately 1%. Sequencing was performed on axillary lymph node tissue. Receptors originate from a female donor with breast cancer. Some clones in this sample may be carry-over from other donors' samples.

The chain carries TRBV19 and TRBJ1-3; D is perhaps TRBD1 (5 bases). The CDR3 has 13 residues. Trimming took 3 bases from V and 7 from J, leaving 10 bases between them. Per germline, CDR1 LNHDA and CDR2 SQIVND (reference sequence). CDR3 DNA sequence: TGTGCCAGTAGTATGGGACGGGAGAACACCATATATTTT. It translates to CASSMGRENTIYF.

On this clonotype: A much bigger clone sits one base away, suggesting this may be a read error. This rearrangement joins TRBV4-3 to TRBJ2-3; D perhaps matches TRBD2 (6 bases). V shed 0 bases and J shed 4 bases, with 8 bases lying between them. The CDR3 covers 14 residues. The germline V gene encodes CDR1 LGHNA and CDR2 YSLEER. CDR3 protein: CASSQDTGADTQYF. The CDR3 coding sequence is TGCGCCAGCAGCCAAGATACGGGGGCAGATACGCAGTATTTT.

This clonotype came up many times. This chain connects TRBV10-1 to TRBJ2-3; the D is unclear. The germline V and J ends were trimmed by 1 base and 1 base, with 12 bases remaining between them. Germline V gives CDR1 WNHNN, CDR2 SYGVQD (reference sequence). The CDR3 loop spans 16 amino acids. CDR3 in DNA: TGCGCCAGCAGTGAGTTCGGGCAGCCCGGCACAGATACGCAGTATTTT. Encoded protein: CASSEFGQPGTDTQYF.

This clonotype was observed many times. The chain carries TRBV19 and TRBJ1-5; D is unclear. In germline, CDR1 is LNHDA, CDR2 SQIVND (reference sequence). V was pared by 1 base and J by 9 bases, with 10 bases between. CDR3 length: 13 amino acids. This CDR3 is CASSIASSGPQHF. The CDR3 nucleotides read TGTGCCAGTAGTATAGCCAGCTCGGGGCCCCAGCATTTT.

This clonotype was seen at least ten times. This chain uses TRBV6-1 with TRBJ1-5; TRBD1 might be the D (5 bases). CDR3 length equals 11 residues. V was clipped by 3 bases and J by 11 bases, with 8 bases between them. Per germline, CDR1 MNHNS and CDR2 SASEGT. Here the CDR3 reads CASSDGGAQHF. The DNA of the CDR3 is TGTGCCAGCAGTGACGGGGGGGCCCAGCATTTT.

This clonotype showed up just a few times. V and J are TRBV27 and TRBJ1-4, with 7 nucleotides matching TRBD1. Trimming at V came to 6 bases and at J to 8 bases, leaving 6 bases not matched to a gene. This CDR3 is built from 13 residues. CDR1 is MNHEY and CDR2 is SMNVEV in the germline V gene (reference sequence). The CDR3 spells CASRRQGGEKLFF. In nucleotides, the CDR3 is TGTGCCAGCAGGAGACAGGGAGGAGAAAAACTGTTTTTT. The complete variable domain, with remaining parts taken from reference TRBV27 and TRBJ1-4, reads EAQVTQNPRYLITVTGKKLTVTCSQNMNHEYMSWYRQDPGLGLRQIYYSMNVEVTDKGDVPEGYKVSRKEKRNFPLILESPSPNQTSLYFCASRRQGGEKLFFGSGTQLSVL.

For this clonotype: Given a much more abundant clone one base away, this may be a read error. Since the CDR3 does not end with the conserved phenylalanine or tryptophan, this likely comes from a read error. The genes are TRBV19 and TRBJ2-5, with D perhaps being TRBD1 or TRBD2 (6 bases each). In germline, CDR1 is LNHDA, CDR2 SQIVND (reference sequence). Deletions cut 5 bases from V and 2 bases from J, with 18 bases between. The CDR3 has 16 amino acids. The CDR3 spells CASSLWGETGQETQYS. Here the CDR3 DNA reads TGTGCCAGTAGTCTATGGGGGGAGACAGGACAAGAGACCCAGTACTCC.

Points on this clonotype: With a much larger clone just one base away, this may be a read error. The chain employs TRBV27 and TRBJ1-5; tentatively, D is TRBD1 (5 bases). CDR1 and CDR2 from the germline V gene are MNHEY and SMNVEV (reference sequence). The CDR3 totals 14 residues. The ends were cut back, 4 bases at V and 5 bases at J, with 12 bases in the middle. The DNA of the CDR3 is TGTGCCAGCAGTTGCCAGGGTATTCATCAGCCCCAGCATTTT. It translates to CASSCQGIHQPQHF.

This clonotype was picked up many times. The DNA for the CDR3 is TGTGCCTGGAGACAGGGAGGTAATTCACCCCTCCACTTT. Translation gives CAWRQGGNSPLHF. The gene calls are TRBV30 and TRBJ1-6; tentative D call: TRBD1 (6 bases). Trimming stripped 3 bases from V and 6 bases from J, with 9 bases between. Germline V lookup: CDR1 GTSNPN, CDR2 SVGIG (reference sequence). CDR3 length: 13 residues.

This clonotype was found many times. This chain links TRBV19 with TRBJ2-2; TRBD2 aligns across 11 bases. This CDR3 has 15 residues. The V and J ends lost 7 bases and 7 bases, in that order; junction bases with no gene match: 8. Germline V lookup: CDR1 LNHDA, CDR2 SQIVND (reference sequence). The CDR3 bases are TGTGCCAGTAAGATTAGCGGGAGGGCACACGGGGAGCTGTTTTTT. It specifies CASKISGRAHGELFF.

About this clonotype itself: The junction shows a germline mismatch at one end, possibly a read error. The chain uses TRBV14 and TRBJ2-6, with a tentative D call TRBD2 (6 bases). The V gene's germline CDR1 is SGHDN and CDR2 FVKESK. The CDR3 consists of 15 residues. DNA for the CDR3: TGTGCCAGCAGCCCAAGGATCGGAGGGGCCTACGTCCTGACTTTC. Its translation: CASSPRIGGAYVLTF.

This clonotype came up a few times. The V gene is TRBV7-9, the J gene TRBJ1-1; D call uncertain. Between the trimmed V and J ends, which lost 3 bases and 4 bases, there was a span of 12 bases. The CDR3 extends over 14 amino acids. Germline CDR1 and CDR2: SEHNR and FQNEAQ (reference sequence). The DNA for the CDR3 is TGTGCCAGCAGCTTTATAACCGGAGGCACTGAAGCTTTCTTT. This translates into CASSFITGGTEAFF.

This clonotype occurred many times. The chain couples TRBV2 to TRBJ2-1; 13 positions agree with TRBD2. Germline CDR1 and CDR2: SNHLY and FYNNEI. Losses at the gene ends were 5 bases for V and 5 bases for J; bases not matched to a gene: 6. The CDR3 runs 16 residues. CDR3: CASSRLAGGWDNEQFF. In DNA, the CDR3 is TGTGCCAGCAGTCGACTAGCGGGAGGATGGGACAATGAGCAGTTCTTC.

There are a few counts of this clonotype. V gene TRBV30 combines with J gene TRBJ2-5, with TRBD2 identical over 7 bases. Trimming took 3 bases from V and 5 from J; bases not matched to a gene: 6. Germline V gene data show CDR1 as GTSNPN and CDR2 as SVGIG (reference sequence). This CDR3 has 13 residues. In DNA, the CDR3 is TGTGCCTGGAGAAACGGGGGAGGGGAGACCCAGTACTTC. Encoded protein: CAWRNGGGETQYF.

This chain connects TRBV12-3 or TRBV12-4 to TRBJ2-1; 10 bases map to TRBD2. With 7 bases clipped from V and 6 bases from J, the junction kept 9 bases outside the gene matches. The CDR3 is 15 residues long. The CDR3 bases are TGTGCCAGCACCCCGAGACTAGCGGGCATCAATGAGCAGTTCTTC. Translation: CASTPRLAGINEQFF.

There are many counts of this clonotype. The chain recombines TRBV30 with TRBJ2-7; 11 bases are a match to TRBD1. The CDR3 loop spans 12 amino acids. Unmatched junction bases numbered 6, after V lost 7 bases and J lost 7 bases. Germline CDR1 is GTSNPN and CDR2 is SVGIG (reference sequence). The CDR3 DNA reads TGTGCCTCGGACAGGGGGCCAAGGGAGCAGTACTTC. Translated, it gives CASDRGPREQYF.